This T cell receptor beta chain was retrieved from a study of PD-1 blockade in classical Hodgkin lymphoma. There was relapse after autologous stem cell transplantation in every patient, and there was variation in brentuximab vedotin exposure. The method was immunoSEQ multiplex PCR; TCRdb's version includes in-frame clones alone and lacks a portion of them. Of some 41,000 clones detected, roughly 86% appear once; the ten largest clones hold 4.5% to 6.5%. The length of the CDR3 is 16 residues. V lost 2 bases to trimming and J lost 4 bases, with 15 bases between them. In germline, CDR1 is MNHEY, CDR2 SVGAGI.

This rearrangement joins TRBV6-5 to TRBJ2-1; maybe TRBD2 (7 bases). This TCR derives from a human donor with classical Hodgkin lymphoma. The sequenced sample was peripheral blood mononuclear cells (PBMCs), obtained before the second cycle of nivolumab. The CDR3 bases are TGTGCCAGCAGTTACGGAGGCGGGGGCCTTTACAATGAGCAGTTCTTC. As protein: CASSYGGGGLYNEQFF.